The present T cell receptor (beta chain) was sequenced within a study of CD8 T cells in Susac syndrome. Multiple sclerosis controls were treatment-naive patients with stable or active relapsing-remitting disease. Through negative isolation, CD4+ and CD8+ T cells were obtained, while TEMRA cells were enriched using FACS. CDR1 is MNHEY and CDR2 is SMNVEV in the germline V gene (reference sequence). The length of the CDR3 is 15 residues. Trimming removed 2 bases from V and 1 base from J, with 9 bases in between. To note about this clonotype: Its antigen remains unidentified.

Overall study results and limits: That the number of individuals in its TCR sequencing and HLA analysis was relatively small was acknowledged by the study.

A quantity of about 0.5 to 1 ug RNA underwent reverse transcription using random hexamers. Amplification of TCR beta CDR3 across 54 Vbeta and 13 Jbeta was performed with immunoSEQ multiplex PCR. TCRdb ran MiXCR on the immunoSEQ multiplex PCR reads and lists one entry per CDR3 protein. The repertoire includes about 210,000 distinct CDR3 sequences, around 96% of them detected once, and 0.095% sits in the top ten. The specimen sequenced was CD4+ T cells from PBMCs. This clonotype was sampled from a human donor with multiple sclerosis. J is TRBJ1-5 and V is TRBV27, with D uncertain. This chain's CDR3 is CASSLRLGSNQPQHF. The CDR3 DNA is TGTGCCAGCAGTTTACGTCTGGGGAGCAATCAGCCCCAGCATTTT.